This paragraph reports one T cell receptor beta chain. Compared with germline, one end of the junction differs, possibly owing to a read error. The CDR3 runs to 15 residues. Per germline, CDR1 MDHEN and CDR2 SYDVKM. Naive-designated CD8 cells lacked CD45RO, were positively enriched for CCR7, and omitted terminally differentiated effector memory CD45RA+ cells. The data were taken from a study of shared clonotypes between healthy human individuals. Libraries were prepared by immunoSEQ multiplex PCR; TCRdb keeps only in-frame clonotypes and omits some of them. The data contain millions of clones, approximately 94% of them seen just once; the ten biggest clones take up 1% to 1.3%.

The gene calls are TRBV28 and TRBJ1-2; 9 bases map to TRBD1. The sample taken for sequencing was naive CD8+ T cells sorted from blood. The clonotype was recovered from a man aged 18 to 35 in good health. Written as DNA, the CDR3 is TGTGTCAGCAGTGACTCACAGGGGGCTTACTATGGCTACACCTTC. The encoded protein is CVSSDSQGAYYGYTF.